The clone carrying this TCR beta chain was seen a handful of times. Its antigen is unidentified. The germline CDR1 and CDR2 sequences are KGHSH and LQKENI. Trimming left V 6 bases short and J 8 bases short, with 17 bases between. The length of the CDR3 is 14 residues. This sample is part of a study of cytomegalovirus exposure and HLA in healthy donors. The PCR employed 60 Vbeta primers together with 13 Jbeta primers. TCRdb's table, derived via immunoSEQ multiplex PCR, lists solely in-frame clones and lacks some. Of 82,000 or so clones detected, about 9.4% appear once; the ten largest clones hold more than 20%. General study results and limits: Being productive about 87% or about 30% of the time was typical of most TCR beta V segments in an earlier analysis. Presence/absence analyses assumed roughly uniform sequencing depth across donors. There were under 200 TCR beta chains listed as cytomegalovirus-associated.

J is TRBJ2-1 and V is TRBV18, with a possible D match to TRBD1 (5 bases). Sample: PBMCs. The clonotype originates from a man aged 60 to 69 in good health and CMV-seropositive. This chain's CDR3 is CASSKRQGSYEQFF. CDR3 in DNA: TGTGCCAGCTCGAAAAGGCAGGGAAGCTATGAGCAGTTCTTC.